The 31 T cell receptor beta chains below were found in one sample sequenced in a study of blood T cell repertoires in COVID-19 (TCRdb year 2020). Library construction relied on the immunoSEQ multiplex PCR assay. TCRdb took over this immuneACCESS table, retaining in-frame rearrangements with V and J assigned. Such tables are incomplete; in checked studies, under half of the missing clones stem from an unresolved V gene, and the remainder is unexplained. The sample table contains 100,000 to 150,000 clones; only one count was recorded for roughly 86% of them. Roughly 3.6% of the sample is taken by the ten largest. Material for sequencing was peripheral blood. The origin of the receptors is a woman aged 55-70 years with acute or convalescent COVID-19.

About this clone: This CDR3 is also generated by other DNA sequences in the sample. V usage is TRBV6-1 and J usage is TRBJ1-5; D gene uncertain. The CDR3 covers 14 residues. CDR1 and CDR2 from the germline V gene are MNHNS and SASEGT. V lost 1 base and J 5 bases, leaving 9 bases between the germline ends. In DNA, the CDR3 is TGTGCCAGCAGTGAAGGGACTCCCTATCAGCCCCAGCATTTT. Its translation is CASSEGTPYQPQHF.

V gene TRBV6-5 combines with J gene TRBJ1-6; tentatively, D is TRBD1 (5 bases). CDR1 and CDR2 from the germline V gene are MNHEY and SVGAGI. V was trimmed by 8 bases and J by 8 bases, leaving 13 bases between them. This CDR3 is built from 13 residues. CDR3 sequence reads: CASGGTVYSPLHF. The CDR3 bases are TGTGCCAGCGGGGGGACGGTTTATTCACCCCTCCACTTT.

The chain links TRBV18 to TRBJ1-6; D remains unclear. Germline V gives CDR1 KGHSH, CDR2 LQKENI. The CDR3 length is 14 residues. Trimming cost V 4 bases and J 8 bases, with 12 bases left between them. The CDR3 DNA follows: TGTGCCAGCTCACTACCACTTATATATTCACCCCTCCACTTT. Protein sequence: CASSLPLIYSPLHF.

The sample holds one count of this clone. The CDR3 nucleotides read TGTGCCAGCACCCGGCTCGCGGGTCGTGTGAATGAGCAGTTCTTC. Translation: CASTRLAGRVNEQFF. The chain uses TRBV6-5 and TRBJ2-1; possible D gene TRBD2, 5 bases. Germline CDR1 is MNHEY and CDR2 is SVGAGI. This CDR3 has 15 amino acids. V was pared by 7 bases and J by 7 bases, with 20 bases between.

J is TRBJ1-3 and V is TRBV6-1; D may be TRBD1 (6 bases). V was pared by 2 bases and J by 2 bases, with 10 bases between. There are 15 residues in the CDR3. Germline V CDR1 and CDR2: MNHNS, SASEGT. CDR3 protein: CASSEWGRPGNTIYF. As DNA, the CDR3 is TGTGCCAGCAGTGAATGGGGGCGCCCTGGAAACACCATATATTTT.

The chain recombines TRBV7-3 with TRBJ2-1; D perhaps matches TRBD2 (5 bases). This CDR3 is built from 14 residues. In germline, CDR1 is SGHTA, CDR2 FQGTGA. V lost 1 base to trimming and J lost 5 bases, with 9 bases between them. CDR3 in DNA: TGTGCCAGCAGCTTAAGTCGGGGAAACAATGAGCAGTTCTTC. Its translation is CASSLSRGNNEQFF.

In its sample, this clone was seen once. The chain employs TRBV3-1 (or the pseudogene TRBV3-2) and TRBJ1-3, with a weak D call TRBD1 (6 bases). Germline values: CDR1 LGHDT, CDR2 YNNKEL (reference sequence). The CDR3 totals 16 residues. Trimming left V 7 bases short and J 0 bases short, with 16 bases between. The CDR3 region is CASTDGQLFSGNTIYF. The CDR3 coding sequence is TGTGCCAGCACCGACGGACAGTTATTCTCTGGAAACACCATATATTTT.

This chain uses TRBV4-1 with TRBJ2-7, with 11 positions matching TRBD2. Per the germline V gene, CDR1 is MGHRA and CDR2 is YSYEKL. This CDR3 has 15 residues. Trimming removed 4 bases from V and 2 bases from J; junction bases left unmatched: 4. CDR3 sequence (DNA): TGCGCCAGCAGCCGCGGGACTAGCGGTACCTACGAGCAGTACGTC. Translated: CASSRGTSGTYEQYV.

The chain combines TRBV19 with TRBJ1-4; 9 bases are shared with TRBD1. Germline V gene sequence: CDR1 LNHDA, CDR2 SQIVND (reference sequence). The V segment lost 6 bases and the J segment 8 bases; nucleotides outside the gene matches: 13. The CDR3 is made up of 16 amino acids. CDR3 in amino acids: CASRYRYRGREEKLFF. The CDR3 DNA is TGTGCCAGTAGATATAGATACAGGGGGCGGGAAGAAAAACTGTTTTTT.

The CDR3 region is CASSLASGKNTEAFF. In DNA form, the CDR3 reads TGTGCCAGCAGCTTAGCCTCGGGGAAGAACACTGAAGCTTTCTTT. The chain links TRBV7-9 to TRBJ1-1; no firm D call. The length of the CDR3 is 15 residues. Per germline, CDR1 SEHNR and CDR2 FQNEAQ (reference sequence). Deletions cut 0 bases from V and 1 base from J, with 9 bases between.

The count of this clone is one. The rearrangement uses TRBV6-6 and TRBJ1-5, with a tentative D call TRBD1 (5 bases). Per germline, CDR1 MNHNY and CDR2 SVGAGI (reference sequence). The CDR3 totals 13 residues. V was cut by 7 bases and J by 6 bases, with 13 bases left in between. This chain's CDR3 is CASTNTGGQPQHF. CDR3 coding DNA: TGTGCCAGCACTAACACGGGGGGTCAGCCCCAGCATTTT.

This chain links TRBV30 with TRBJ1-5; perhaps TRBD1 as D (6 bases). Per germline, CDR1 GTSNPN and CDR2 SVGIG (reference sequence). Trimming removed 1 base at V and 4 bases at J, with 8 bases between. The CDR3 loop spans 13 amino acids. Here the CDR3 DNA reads TGTGCCTGGAGTGGGACAGCTAATCAGCCCCAGCATTTT. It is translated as CAWSGTANQPQHF.

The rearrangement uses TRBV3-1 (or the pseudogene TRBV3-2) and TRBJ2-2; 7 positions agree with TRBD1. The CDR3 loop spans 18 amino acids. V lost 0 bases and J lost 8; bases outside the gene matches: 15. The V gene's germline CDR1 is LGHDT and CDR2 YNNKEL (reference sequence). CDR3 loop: CASSQDTGARHKPGELFF. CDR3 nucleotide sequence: TGTGCCAGCAGCCAAGATACAGGGGCCCGCCACAAGCCGGGGGAGCTGTTTTTT.

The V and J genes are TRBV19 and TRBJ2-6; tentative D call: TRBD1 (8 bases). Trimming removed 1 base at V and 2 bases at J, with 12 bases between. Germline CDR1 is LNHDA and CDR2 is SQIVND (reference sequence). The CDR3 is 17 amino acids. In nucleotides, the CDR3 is TGTGCCAGTAGTATAGGACAGGGGAGGGCTGGGGCCAACGTCCTGACTTTC. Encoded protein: CASSIGQGRAGANVLTF.

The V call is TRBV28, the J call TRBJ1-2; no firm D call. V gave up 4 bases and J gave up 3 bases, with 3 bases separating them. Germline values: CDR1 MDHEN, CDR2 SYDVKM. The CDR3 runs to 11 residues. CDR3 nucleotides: TGTGCCAGCAGTTCCGACTATGGCTACACCTTC. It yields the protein CASSSDYGYTF.

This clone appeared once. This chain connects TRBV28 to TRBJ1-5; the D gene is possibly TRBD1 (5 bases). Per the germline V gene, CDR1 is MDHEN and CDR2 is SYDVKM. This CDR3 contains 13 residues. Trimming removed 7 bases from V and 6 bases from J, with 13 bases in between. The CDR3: CASTQGARQPQHF. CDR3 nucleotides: TGTGCCAGCACCCAAGGGGCGCGTCAGCCCCAGCATTTT.

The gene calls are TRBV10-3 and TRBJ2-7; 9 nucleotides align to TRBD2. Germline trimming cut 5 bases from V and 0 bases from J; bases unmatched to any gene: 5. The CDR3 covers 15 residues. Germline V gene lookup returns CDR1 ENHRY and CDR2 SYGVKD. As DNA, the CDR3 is TGTGCCATCAGTTTTAGCGGGAGAGGCTCCTACGAGCAGTACTTC. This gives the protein CAISFSGRGSYEQYF.

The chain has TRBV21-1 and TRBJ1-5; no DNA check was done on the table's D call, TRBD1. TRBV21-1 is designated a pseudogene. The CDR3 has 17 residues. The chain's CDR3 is CASSKPRLGQYNQPQHF. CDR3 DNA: TGTGCCAGCAGCAAACCCCGGTTAGGACAGTATAATCAGCCCCAGCATTTT.

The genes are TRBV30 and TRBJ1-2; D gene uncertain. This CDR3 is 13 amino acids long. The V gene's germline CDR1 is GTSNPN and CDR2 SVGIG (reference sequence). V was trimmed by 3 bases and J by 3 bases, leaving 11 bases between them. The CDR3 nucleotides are TGTGCCTGGAGGTGGGCAGGCGACTATGGCTACACCTTC. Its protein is CAWRWAGDYGYTF.

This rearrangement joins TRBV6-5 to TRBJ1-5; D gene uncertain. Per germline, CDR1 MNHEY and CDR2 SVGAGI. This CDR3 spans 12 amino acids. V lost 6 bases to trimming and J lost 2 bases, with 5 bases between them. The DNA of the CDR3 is TGTGCCAGCAGGGCAGGCAATCAGCCCCAGCATTTT. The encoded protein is CASRAGNQPQHF.

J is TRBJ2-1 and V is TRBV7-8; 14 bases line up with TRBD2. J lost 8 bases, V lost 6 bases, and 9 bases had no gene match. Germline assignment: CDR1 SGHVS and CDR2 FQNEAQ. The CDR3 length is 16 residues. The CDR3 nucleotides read TGTGCCAGCAGTACTGGGACTAGCGGGAGACCGTATGAGCAGTTCTTC. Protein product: CASSTGTSGRPYEQFF. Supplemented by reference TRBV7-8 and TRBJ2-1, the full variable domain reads GAGVSQSPRYKVAKRGQDVALRCDPISGHVSLFWYQQALGQGPEFLTYFQNEAQLDKSGLPSDRFFAERPEGSVSTLKIQRTQQEDSAVYLCASSTGTSGRPYEQFFGPGTRLTVL.

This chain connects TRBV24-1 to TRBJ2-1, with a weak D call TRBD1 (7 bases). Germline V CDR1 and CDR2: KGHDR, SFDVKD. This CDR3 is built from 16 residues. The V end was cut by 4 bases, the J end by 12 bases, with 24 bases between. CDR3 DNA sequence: TGTGCCACCAGTGACAGAGGGACAGCCACGGGAGAAGGGCAGTTCTTC. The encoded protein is CATSDRGTATGEGQFF.

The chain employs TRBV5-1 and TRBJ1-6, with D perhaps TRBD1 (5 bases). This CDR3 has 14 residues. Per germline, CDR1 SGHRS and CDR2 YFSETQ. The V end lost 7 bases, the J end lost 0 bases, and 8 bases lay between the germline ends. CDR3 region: CASRDSSYNSPLHF. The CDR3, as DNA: TGCGCCAGCCGTGACAGCTCCTATAATTCACCCCTCCACTTT.

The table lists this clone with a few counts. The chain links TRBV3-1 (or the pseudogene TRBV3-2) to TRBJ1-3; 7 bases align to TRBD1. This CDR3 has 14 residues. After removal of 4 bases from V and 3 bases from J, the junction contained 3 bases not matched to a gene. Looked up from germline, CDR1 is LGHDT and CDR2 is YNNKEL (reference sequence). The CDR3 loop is CASSPQGHGNTIYF. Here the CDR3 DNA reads TGTGCCAGCAGCCCACAGGGGCATGGAAACACCATATATTTT.

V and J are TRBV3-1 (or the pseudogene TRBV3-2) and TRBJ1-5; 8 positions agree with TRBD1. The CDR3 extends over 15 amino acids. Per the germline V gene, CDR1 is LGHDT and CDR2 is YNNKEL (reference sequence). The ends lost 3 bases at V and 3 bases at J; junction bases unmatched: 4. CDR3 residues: CASSQQTGANQPQHF. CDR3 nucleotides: TGTGCCAGCAGCCAGCAGACAGGGGCCAATCAGCCCCAGCATTTT.

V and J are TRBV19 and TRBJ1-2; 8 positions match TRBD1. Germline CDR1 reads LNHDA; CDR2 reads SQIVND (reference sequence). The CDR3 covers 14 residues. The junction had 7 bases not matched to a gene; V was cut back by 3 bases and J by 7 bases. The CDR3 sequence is CASSMGDRGGGYTF. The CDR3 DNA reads TGTGCCAGTAGTATGGGCGACAGGGGAGGTGGCTACACCTTC.

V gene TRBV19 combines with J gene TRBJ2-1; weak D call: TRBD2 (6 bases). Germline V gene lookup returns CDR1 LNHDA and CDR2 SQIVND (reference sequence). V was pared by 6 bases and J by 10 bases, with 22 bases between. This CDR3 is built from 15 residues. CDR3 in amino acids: CASSTTGPRGKEQFF. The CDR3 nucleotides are TGTGCCAGTAGCACAACAGGACCACGGGGGAAGGAGCAGTTCTTC.

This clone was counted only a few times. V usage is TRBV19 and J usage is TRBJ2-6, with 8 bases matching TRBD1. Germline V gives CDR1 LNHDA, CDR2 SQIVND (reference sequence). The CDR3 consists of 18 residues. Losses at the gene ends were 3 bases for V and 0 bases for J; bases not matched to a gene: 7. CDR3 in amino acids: CASSIRTGGSSGANVLTF. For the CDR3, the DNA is TGTGCCAGTAGTATCAGAACAGGGGGTAGCTCTGGGGCCAACGTCCTGACTTTC.

The CDR3 protein is CASNPGRANSPLHF. The CDR3 DNA is TGTGCCAGCAATCCGGGCAGGGCTAATTCACCCCTCCACTTT. This chain uses TRBV3-1 (or the pseudogene TRBV3-2) with TRBJ1-6, with D perhaps TRBD1 (5 bases). The germline V gene has CDR1 LGHDT and CDR2 YNNKEL (reference sequence). V was trimmed by 7 bases and J by 6 bases, leaving 13 bases between them. CDR3 size: 14 residues.

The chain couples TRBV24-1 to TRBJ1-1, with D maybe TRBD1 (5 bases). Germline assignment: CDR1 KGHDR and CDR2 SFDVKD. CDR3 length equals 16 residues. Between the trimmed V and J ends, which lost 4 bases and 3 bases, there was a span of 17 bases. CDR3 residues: CATSEGSGFPYTEAFF. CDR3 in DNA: TGTGCCACCAGTGAGGGGTCAGGGTTCCCTTACACTGAAGCTTTCTTT.

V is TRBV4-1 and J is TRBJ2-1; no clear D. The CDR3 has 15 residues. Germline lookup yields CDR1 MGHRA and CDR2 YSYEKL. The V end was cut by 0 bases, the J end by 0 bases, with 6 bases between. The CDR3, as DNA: TGCGCCAGCAGCCAAGATCAATCCTCCTACAATGAGCAGTTCTTC. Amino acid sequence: CASSQDQSSYNEQFF.